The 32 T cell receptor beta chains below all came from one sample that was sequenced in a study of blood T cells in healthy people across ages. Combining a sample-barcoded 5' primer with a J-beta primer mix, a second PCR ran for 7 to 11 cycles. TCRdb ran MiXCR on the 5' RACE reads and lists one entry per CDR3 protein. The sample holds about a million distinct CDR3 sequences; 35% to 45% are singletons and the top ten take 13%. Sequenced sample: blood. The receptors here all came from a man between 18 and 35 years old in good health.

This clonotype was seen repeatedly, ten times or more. The DNA for the CDR3 is TGCAGTGCGGGGGGGAACCACGAATATGGCTACACCTTC. Amino acid sequence: CSAGGNHEYGYTF. This chain links TRBV20-1 with TRBJ1-2, with D tentatively TRBD1 (5 bases). V was shortened by 6 bases and J by 5 bases, with 16 bases between the two germline ends. CDR1 is DFQATT and CDR2 is SNEGSKA in the germline V gene (reference sequence). The CDR3 is 13 residues long.

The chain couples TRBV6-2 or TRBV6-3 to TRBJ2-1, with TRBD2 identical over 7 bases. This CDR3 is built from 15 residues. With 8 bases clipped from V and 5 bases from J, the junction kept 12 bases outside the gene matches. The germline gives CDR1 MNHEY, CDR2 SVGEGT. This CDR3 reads CASLVAAGVNNEQFF. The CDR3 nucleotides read TGTGCCAGCCTCGTGGCGGCGGGGGTAAACAATGAGCAGTTCTTC.

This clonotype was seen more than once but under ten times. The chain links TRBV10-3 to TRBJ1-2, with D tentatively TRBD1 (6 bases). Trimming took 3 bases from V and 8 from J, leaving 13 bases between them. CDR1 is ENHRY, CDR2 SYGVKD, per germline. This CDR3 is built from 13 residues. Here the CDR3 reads CAISDYREEGYTF. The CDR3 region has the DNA TGTGCCATCAGTGATTACAGGGAGGAAGGCTACACCTTC.

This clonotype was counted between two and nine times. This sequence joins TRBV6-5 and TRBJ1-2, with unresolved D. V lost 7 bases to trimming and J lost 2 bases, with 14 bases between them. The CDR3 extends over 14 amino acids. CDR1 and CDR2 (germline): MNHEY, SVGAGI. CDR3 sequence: CASIGHGFNYGYTF. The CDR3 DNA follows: TGTGCCAGCATTGGGCACGGATTCAACTATGGCTACACCTTC.

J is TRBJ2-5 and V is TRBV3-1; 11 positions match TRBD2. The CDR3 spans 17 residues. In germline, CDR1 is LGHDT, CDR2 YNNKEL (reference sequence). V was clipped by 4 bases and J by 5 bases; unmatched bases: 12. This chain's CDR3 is CASSPIQLAGGGETQYF. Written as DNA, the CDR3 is TGTGCCAGCAGCCCCATTCAGCTAGCGGGGGGCGGGGAGACCCAGTACTTC.

The CDR3 reads CASSLARERPEDYTQYF. CDR3 in DNA: TGTGCCAGCAGCTTAGCGCGAGAGAGGCCAGAAGATTATACGCAGTATTTT. The chain is built from TRBV7-6 and TRBJ2-3, with D hard to call. CDR3 size: 17 residues. The germline V and J ends were trimmed by 0 bases and 7 bases, with 20 bases remaining between them. CDR1 is SGHVS and CDR2 is FNYEAQ in the germline V gene.

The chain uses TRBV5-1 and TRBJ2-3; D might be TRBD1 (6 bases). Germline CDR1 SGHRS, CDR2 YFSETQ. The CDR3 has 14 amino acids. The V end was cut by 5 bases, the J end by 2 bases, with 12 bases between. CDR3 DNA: TGCGCCAGCAGGTCAGGGGCCCTCACAGATACGCAGTATTTT. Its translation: CASRSGALTDTQYF.

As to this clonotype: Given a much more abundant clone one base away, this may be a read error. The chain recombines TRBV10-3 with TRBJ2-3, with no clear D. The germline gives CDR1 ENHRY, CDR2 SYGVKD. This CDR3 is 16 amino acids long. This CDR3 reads CAIGDFGRLPPDTQYF. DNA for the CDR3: TGTGCCATCGGTGATTTCGGCCGCCTCCCGCCAGATACGCAGTATTTT.

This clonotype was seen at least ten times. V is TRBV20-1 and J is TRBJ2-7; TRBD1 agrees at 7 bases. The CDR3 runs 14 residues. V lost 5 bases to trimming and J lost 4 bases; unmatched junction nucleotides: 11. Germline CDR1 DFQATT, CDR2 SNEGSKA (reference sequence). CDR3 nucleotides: TGCAGTGCTGATACCGGACAGGATCCTTACGAGCAGTACTTC. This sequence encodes CSADTGQDPYEQYF.

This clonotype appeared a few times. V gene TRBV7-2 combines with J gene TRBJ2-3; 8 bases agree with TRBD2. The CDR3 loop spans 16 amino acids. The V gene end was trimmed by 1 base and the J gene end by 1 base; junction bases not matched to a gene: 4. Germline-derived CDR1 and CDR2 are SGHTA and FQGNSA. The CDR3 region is CASSLVYGGGTDTQYF. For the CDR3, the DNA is TGTGCCAGCAGCTTAGTATACGGGGGGGGCACAGATACGCAGTATTTT.

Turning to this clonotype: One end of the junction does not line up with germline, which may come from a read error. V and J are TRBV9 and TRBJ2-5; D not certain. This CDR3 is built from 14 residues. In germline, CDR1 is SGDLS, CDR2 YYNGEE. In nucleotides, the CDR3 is TGTGCCAGCAGCGTAGACCTGTACCAAGAGACTCAGTACTTC. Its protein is CASSVDLYQETQYF.

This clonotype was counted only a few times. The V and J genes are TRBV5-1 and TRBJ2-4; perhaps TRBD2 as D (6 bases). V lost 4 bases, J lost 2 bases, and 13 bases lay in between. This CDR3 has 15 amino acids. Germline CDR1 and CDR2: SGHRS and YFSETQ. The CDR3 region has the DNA TGCGCCAGCAGCCTATCCGGGACTTCCAAAAACATTCAGTACTTC. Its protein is CASSLSGTSKNIQYF.

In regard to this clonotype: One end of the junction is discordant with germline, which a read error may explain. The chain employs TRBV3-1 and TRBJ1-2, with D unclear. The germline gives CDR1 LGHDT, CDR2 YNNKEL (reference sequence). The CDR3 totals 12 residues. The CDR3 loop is CAGSQGRAAYTF. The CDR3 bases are TGTGCCGGCAGCCAAGGGCGGGCAGCCTACACCTTC.

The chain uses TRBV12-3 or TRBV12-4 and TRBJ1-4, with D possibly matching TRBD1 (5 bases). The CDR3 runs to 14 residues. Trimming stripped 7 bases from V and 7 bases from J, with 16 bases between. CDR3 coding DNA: TGTGCCAGCACTCACGGGGGGTTGGGTGAAAAACTGTTTTTT. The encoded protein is CASTHGGLGEKLFF.

CDR3: CASSFDSYTDTQYF. The CDR3, as DNA: TGTGCCAGCAGCTTTGATTCCTACACAGATACGCAGTATTTT. J is TRBJ2-3 and V is TRBV7-3, with D hard to call. V lost 3 bases and J lost 2, with 9 bases in between. The CDR3 has 14 amino acids. Germline lookup yields CDR1 SGHTA and CDR2 FQGTGA.

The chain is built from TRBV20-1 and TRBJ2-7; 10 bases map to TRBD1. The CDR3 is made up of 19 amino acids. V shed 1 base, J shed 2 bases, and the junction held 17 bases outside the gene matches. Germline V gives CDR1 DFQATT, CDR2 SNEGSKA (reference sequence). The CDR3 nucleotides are TGCAGTGCTAGAGCTCCGGGCCCTTTGCGTGGACAGGGGGCCTACGAGCAGTACTTC. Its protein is CSARAPGPLRGQGAYEQYF.

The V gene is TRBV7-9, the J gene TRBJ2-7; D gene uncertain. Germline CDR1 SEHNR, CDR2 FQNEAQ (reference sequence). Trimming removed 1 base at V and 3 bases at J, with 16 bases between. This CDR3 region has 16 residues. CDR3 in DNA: TGTGCCAGCAGCTTAGATGAATCAGGCCGGAACTACGAGCAGTACTTC. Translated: CASSLDESGRNYEQYF.

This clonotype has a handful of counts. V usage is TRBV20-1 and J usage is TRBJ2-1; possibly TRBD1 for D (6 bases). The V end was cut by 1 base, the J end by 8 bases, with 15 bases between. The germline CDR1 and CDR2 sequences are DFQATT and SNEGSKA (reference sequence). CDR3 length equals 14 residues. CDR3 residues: CSARGPETGHEQFF. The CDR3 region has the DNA TGCAGTGCTAGAGGACCCGAGACAGGTCATGAGCAGTTCTTC.

For the CDR3, the DNA is TGTGCCAGCAGTTTATCTGGGCGTATGAACACTGAAGCTTTCTTT. Translated: CASSLSGRMNTEAFF. The chain carries TRBV27 and TRBJ1-1; unclear D gene. This CDR3 has 15 amino acids. The V and J ends lost 0 bases and 0 bases respectively, with 8 bases between them. Germline CDR1 MNHEY, CDR2 SMNVEV (reference sequence).

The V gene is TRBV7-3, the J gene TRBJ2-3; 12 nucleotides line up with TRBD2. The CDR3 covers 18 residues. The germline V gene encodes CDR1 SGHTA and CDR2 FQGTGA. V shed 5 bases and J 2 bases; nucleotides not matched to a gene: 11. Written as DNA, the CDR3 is TGTGCCAGCAGCCCCAAATTGACTAGCGGGGGAATCACAGATACGCAGTATTTT. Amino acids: CASSPKLTSGGITDTQYF.

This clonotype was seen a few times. The DNA for the CDR3 is TGTGCCAGCAGCCCAGGGGACAGGGTCTATAATTCACCCCTCCACTTT. As protein: CASSPGDRVYNSPLHF. The V gene is TRBV12-3 or TRBV12-4, the J gene TRBJ1-6; 9 bases map to TRBD1. V shed 6 bases, J shed 3 bases, and the junction held 6 bases outside the gene matches. The CDR3 is 16 amino acids.

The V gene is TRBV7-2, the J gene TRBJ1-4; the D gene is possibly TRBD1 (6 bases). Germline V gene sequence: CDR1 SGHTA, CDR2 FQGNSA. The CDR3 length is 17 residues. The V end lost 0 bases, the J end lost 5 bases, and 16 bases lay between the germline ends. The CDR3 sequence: CASSLAMGAGKNEKLFF. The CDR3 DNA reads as TGTGCCAGCAGCTTAGCTATGGGGGCGGGAAAAAATGAAAAACTGTTTTTT.

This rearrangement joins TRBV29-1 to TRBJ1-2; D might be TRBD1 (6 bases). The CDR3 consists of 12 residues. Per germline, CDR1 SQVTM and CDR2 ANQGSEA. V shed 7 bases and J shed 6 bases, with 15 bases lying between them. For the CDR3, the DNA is TGCAGCGGCCAGGGGAGTCAGGATGGCTACACCTTC. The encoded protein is CSGQGSQDGYTF. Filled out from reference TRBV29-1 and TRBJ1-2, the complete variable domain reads SAVISQKPSRDICQRGTSLTIQCQVDSQVTMMFWYRQQPGQSLTLIATANQGSEATYESGFVIDKFPISRPNLTFSTLTVSNMSPEDSSIYLCSGQGSQDGYTFGSGTRLTVV.

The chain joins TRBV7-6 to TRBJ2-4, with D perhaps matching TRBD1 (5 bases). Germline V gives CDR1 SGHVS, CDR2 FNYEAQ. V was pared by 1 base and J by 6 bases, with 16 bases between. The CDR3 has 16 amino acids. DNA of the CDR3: TGTGCCAGCAGCTTAGACGCCCAGGACATCGGAAACATTCAGTACTTC. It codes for CASSLDAQDIGNIQYF.

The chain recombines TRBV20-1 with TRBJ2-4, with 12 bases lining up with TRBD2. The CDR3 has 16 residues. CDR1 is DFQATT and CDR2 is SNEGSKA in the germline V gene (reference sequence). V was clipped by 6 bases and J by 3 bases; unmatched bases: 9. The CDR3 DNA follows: TGCAGTGCGCAAACTAGCGGGGGGTGGGGCAAAAACATTCAGTACTTC. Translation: CSAQTSGGWGKNIQYF.

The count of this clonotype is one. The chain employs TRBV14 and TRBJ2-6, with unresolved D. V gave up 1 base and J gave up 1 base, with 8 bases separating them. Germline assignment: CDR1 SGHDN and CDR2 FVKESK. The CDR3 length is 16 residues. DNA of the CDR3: TGTGCCAGCAGCCAAGGTTTGGGGTCTGGGGCCAACGTCCTGACTTTC. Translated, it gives CASSQGLGSGANVLTF.

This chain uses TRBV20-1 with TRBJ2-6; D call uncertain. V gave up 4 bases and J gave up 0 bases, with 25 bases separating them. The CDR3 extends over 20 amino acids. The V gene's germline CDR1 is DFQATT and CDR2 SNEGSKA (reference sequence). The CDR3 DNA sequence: TGCAGTGCTACCCCGTACAAGGGCCCTAACCTCTACTCTGGGGCCAACGTCCTGACTTTC. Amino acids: CSATPYKGPNLYSGANVLTF.

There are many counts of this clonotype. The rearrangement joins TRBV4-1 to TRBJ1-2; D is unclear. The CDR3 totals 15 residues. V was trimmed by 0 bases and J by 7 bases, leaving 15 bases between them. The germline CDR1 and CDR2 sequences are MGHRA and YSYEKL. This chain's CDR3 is CASSQDLRQIIGYTF. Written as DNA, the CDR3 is TGCGCCAGCAGCCAAGATTTAAGGCAGATTATTGGCTACACCTTC.

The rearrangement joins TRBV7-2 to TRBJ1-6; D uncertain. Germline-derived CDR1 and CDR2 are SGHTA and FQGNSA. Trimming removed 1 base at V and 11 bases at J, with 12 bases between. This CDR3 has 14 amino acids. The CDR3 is CASSLDGSAPPLHF. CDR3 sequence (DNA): TGTGCCAGCAGCTTAGATGGCAGCGCCCCACCCCTCCACTTT.

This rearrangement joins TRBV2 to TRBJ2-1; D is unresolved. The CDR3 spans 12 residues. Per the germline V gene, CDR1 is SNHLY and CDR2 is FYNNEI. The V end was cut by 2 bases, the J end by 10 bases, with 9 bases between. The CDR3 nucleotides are TGTGCCAGCAGTGAACTAGAGCCAGAGCAGTTCTTC. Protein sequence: CASSELEPEQFF. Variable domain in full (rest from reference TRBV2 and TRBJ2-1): EPEVTQTPSHQVTQMGQEVILRCVPISNHLYFYWYRQILGQKVEFLVSFYNNEISEKSEIFDDQFSVERPDGSNFTLKIRSTKLEDSAMYFCASSELEPEQFFGPGTRLTVL.

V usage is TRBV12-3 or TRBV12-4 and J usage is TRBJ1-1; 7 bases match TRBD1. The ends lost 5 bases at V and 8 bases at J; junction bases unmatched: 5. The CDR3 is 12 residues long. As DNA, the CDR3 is TGTGCCAGCAGTCCTGACAGGGAAGAAGCTTTCTTT. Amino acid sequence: CASSPDREEAFF.

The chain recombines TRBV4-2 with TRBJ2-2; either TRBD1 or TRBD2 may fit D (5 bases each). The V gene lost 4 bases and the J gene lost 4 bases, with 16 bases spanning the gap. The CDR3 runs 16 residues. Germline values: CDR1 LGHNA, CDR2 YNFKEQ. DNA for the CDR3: TGTGCCAGCAGCCCTCGGGACGGCTTGGTCACCGGGGAGCTGTTTTTT. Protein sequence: CASSPRDGLVTGELFF.